This T cell receptor beta chain was captured by sequencing in a study of cytomegalovirus exposure and HLA in healthy donors. CDR3 length: 14 residues. Germline V CDR1 and CDR2: MNHEY, SVGAGI. V shed 8 bases and J 3 bases; nucleotides not matched to a gene: 6. Whole-study results and caveats: Among the sequence variants, a highly shared cluster was likely an artifact of sequencing. Specificity for CMV antigens was confirmed in vitro for a few of the CMV-associated chains.

PCR was performed using 60 Vbeta and 13 Jbeta primers. Libraries were prepared by immunoSEQ multiplex PCR; TCRdb keeps only in-frame clonotypes and omits some of them. This repertoire shows 150,000 to 250,000 clones, about 82% found once; its top ten account for less than 2.5%. About this clone itself: The antigen remains unidentified.

The clonotype originates from a woman aged 50 to 60 in good health and CMV-seronegative. The V gene is TRBV6-5, the J gene TRBJ2-1; 8 nucleotides line up with TRBD2. Sequencing was performed on PBMCs. Here the CDR3 reads CASRVAGIYNEQFF. CDR3 coding DNA: TGTGCCAGCCGGGTAGCGGGGATCTACAATGAGCAGTTCTTC.